This record looks at one T cell receptor (beta chain) sequence and its context. This specimen belongs to a study of technical replicates of blood from a few donors. Sequenced by immunoSEQ multiplex PCR; TCRdb stores in-frame clones only, minus some. In the table there are around 68,000 clones, under 98% of which are singletons. V was cut by 5 bases and J by 10 bases, with 14 bases left in between. Germline V gene lookup returns CDR1 MNHEY and CDR2 SMNVEV (reference sequence). The CDR3 has 12 amino acids. The sequence was obtained from a human donor in good health. Sample: T cells isolated from PBMCs. The chain is built from TRBV27 and TRBJ1-1; possibly TRBD1 for D (5 bases). Here the CDR3 DNA reads TGTGCCAGCAGTCGGTTAGCCGGGGGAGCTTTCTTT. It specifies CASSRLAGGAFF.